A single sample is the source of the 29 T cell receptor beta chains below, sequenced in a study of shared clonotypes between healthy human individuals. It was CD45RO-negative cells, positively selected for CCR7, that made up naive CD8 cells, with terminally differentiated effector memory CD45RA+ cells excluded. Profiled with immunoSEQ multiplex PCR; TCRdb holds only in-frame clones, not every one. Here the sample spans approximately 2,200,000 clones, about 93% being singletons. Input material: naive CD8+ T cells from PBMCs. These TCRs come from a man aged 18 to 30 in good health. Some clones in this sample may be carry-over from other donors' samples.

This chain connects TRBV19 to TRBJ1-1, with D unresolved. Trimming removed 8 bases from V and 5 bases from J, with 6 bases in between. The CDR3 extends over 10 amino acids. CDR1 and CDR2 from the germline V gene are LNHDA and SQIVND (reference sequence). CDR3 DNA: TGTGCCAGTTCATCTACTGAAGCTTTCTTT. The encoded protein is CASSSTEAFF.

The V call is TRBV28, the J call TRBJ2-3; 8 bases fit TRBD2. J was trimmed by 0 bases and V by 5 bases; bases with no gene match: 13. CDR3 length: 18 amino acids. In germline, CDR1 is MDHEN, CDR2 SYDVKM. The CDR3, as DNA: TGTGCCAGCAGTCCTTACACGACTAGCGCCCATAGCACAGATACGCAGTATTTT. Translation: CASSPYTTSAHSTDTQYF.

The chain carries TRBV7-2 and TRBJ2-1; D remains ambiguous. CDR1 SGHTA and CDR2 FQGNSA come from the germline V gene. V dropped 1 base and J dropped 3 bases, with 7 bases sitting between them. CDR3 length: 14 residues. The CDR3 loop is CASSLVGDYNEQFF. In nucleotides, the CDR3 is TGTGCCAGCAGCTTAGTTGGCGACTACAATGAGCAGTTCTTC.

This clone has only one observation. The gene calls are TRBV6-6 and TRBJ2-1, with TRBD2 identical over 10 bases. J gave up 4 bases and V 1 base, and 4 bases lay outside the gene matches. The germline V gene encodes CDR1 MNHNY and CDR2 SVGAGI (reference sequence). The CDR3 extends over 16 amino acids. CDR3 nucleotides: TGTGCCAGCAGTTACTTGACTAGCGGGTCTTACAATGAGCAGTTCTTC. Protein product: CASSYLTSGSYNEQFF.

The V gene is TRBV18, the J gene TRBJ2-3; 7 positions agree with TRBD1. The CDR3 sequence is 16 residues long. Germline V gene sequence: CDR1 KGHSH, CDR2 LQKENI. J lost 3 bases, V lost 4 bases, and 10 bases had no gene match. In DNA form, the CDR3 reads TGTGCCAGCTCACTAGAGACAGGGATGGGAACAGATACGCAGTATTTT. Translation gives CASSLETGMGTDTQYF.

The chain is built from TRBV11-2 and TRBJ2-5; D is undetermined. The germline V and J ends were trimmed by 2 bases and 4 bases, with 14 bases remaining between them. Germline CDR1 is SGHAT and CDR2 is FQNNGV. This CDR3 region has 15 residues. Written as DNA, the CDR3 is TGTGCCAGCAGCTTATTGCGGTCGAAGGGAGAGACCCAGTACTTC. It is translated as CASSLLRSKGETQYF.

The chain uses TRBV7-9 and TRBJ2-7; D perhaps matches TRBD1 (5 bases). V was clipped by 2 bases and J by 6 bases, with 14 bases between them. Germline V gene data show CDR1 as SEHNR and CDR2 as FQNEAQ (reference sequence). The CDR3 is made up of 14 amino acids. The CDR3 is CASSLQDTDVEQYF. In DNA form, the CDR3 reads TGTGCCAGCAGCTTACAGGACACAGACGTCGAGCAGTACTTC.

This chain connects TRBV2 to TRBJ2-7; 7 bases line up with TRBD2. The CDR3 totals 13 residues. V lost 11 bases and J lost 4; bases outside the gene matches: 11. The germline gives CDR1 SNHLY, CDR2 FYNNEI. This CDR3 reads CAGGGTERYEQYF. CDR3 sequence (DNA): TGTGCCGGGGGGGGAACAGAACGGTACGAGCAGTACTTC. The variable domain in full, completed from reference TRBV2 and TRBJ2-7, reads EPEVTQTPSHQVTQMGQEVILRCVPISNHLYFYWYRQILGQKVEFLVSFYNNEISEKSEIFDDQFSVERPDGSNFTLKIRSTKLEDSAMYFCAGGGTERYEQYFGPGTRLTVT.

This sequence joins TRBV19 and TRBJ2-5; 9 bases map to TRBD2. V shed 7 bases and J 4 bases; nucleotides not matched to a gene: 7. Germline lookup yields CDR1 LNHDA and CDR2 SQIVND (reference sequence). The CDR3 contains 14 residues. The CDR3 protein is CASKDSGSLETQYF. CDR3 coding DNA: TGTGCCAGTAAGGATAGCGGGAGCCTAGAGACCCAGTACTTC.

V and J are TRBV29-1 and TRBJ1-2; 7 bases are a match to TRBD1. With V trimmed by 0 bases and J by 4 bases, 14 bases remained unmatched. This CDR3 spans 17 amino acids. Per germline, CDR1 SQVTM and CDR2 ANQGSEA. The CDR3, as DNA: TGCAGCGTTGAAGACGACAGGGTAGGCCACCCAGGCTATGGCTACACCTTC. Its protein is CSVEDDRVGHPGYGYTF.

The J gene is TRBJ1-1, the V gene TRBV6-1; possible D gene TRBD1, 5 bases. The germline V and J ends were trimmed by 5 bases and 10 bases, with 17 bases remaining between them. The CDR3 is made up of 13 amino acids. Germline CDR1 reads MNHNS; CDR2 reads SASEGT. CDR3 DNA: TGTGCCAGCAGTACCAGATGGGACGGTACAGCTTTCTTT. Amino acid sequence: CASSTRWDGTAFF.

This clone has a single count. The chain links TRBV7-9 to TRBJ2-1; TRBD2 aligns across 12 bases. V shed 5 bases and J 8 bases; nucleotides not matched to a gene: 7. The length of the CDR3 is 15 residues. Germline values: CDR1 SEHNR, CDR2 FQNEAQ (reference sequence). CDR3 sequence (DNA): TGTGCCAGCAGCCCAACTAGCGGGAGGTTTTATGAGCAGTTCTTC. Protein: CASSPTSGRFYEQFF.

This rearrangement joins TRBV28 to TRBJ2-3, with 8 bases fitting TRBD2. J gave up 4 bases and V 3 bases, and 6 bases lay outside the gene matches. This CDR3 comprises 15 residues. In germline, CDR1 is MDHEN, CDR2 SYDVKM. The CDR3 DNA is TGTGCCAGCAGTTTGCTCCGGGAGGGCCCAGATACGCAGTATTTT. It translates to CASSLLREGPDTQYF. The entire variable domain, with the rest obtained from reference TRBV28 and TRBJ2-3, is as follows: DVKVTQSSRYLVKRTGEKVFLECVQDMDHENMFWYRQDPGLGLRLIYFSYDVKMKEKGDIPEGYSVSREKKERFSLILESASTNQTSMYLCASSLLREGPDTQYFGPGTRLTVL.

Concerning this clone: Other DNA sequences from this sample encode an identical CDR3 as well. V is TRBV5-1 and J is TRBJ1-1, with 9 bases that match TRBD1. There are 13 residues in the CDR3. V was pared by 5 bases and J by 4 bases, with 3 bases of the junction left unmatched. In germline, CDR1 is SGHRS, CDR2 YFSETQ. CDR3 DNA: TGCGCCAGCAGTCTGACAGGGGGCACTGAAGCTTTCTTT. Residues: CASSLTGGTEAFF.

The chain links TRBV6-1 to TRBJ1-2; weak D call: TRBD1 (5 bases). The length of the CDR3 is 15 residues. The germline gives CDR1 MNHNS, CDR2 SASEGT. V lost 1 base and J 3 bases, leaving 12 bases between the germline ends. For the CDR3, the DNA is TGTGCCAGCAGTGAAGTATGGACACCGTACTATGGCTACACCTTC. Its protein is CASSEVWTPYYGYTF.

This clone occurred once. The V and J genes are TRBV5-6 and TRBJ2-7, with D perhaps matching TRBD1 or TRBD2 (5 bases each). Trimming took off 5 bases at V and 0 bases at J, with 21 bases between the two ends. CDR1 SGHDT and CDR2 YYEEEE come from the germline V gene. The CDR3 length is 17 residues. The CDR3 reads CASSNGGVRGFSYEQYF. CDR3 sequence (DNA): TGTGCCAGCAGTAATGGGGGAGTTCGCGGTTTCTCCTACGAGCAGTACTTC.

Of note for this clone: This specimen includes other DNA sequences encoding the same CDR3. The chain joins TRBV7-9 to TRBJ1-1; a possible D gene is TRBD1 (5 bases). Trimming took off 4 bases at V and 8 bases at J, with 8 bases between the two ends. The V gene's germline CDR1 is SEHNR and CDR2 FQNEAQ (reference sequence). The CDR3 contains 11 residues. CDR3 nucleotide sequence: TGTGCCAGCAGCTCGGGGACGGAAGCTTTCTTT. This sequence encodes CASSSGTEAFF.

The rearrangement links TRBV28 to TRBJ2-7; D unresolved. Trimming cost V 5 bases and J 3 bases, with 17 bases left between them. Per the germline V gene, CDR1 is MDHEN and CDR2 is SYDVKM. This CDR3 is 15 amino acids long. CDR3 in amino acids: CASSRRTDLDYEQYF. As DNA, the CDR3 is TGTGCCAGCAGTCGGCGGACGGACCTCGACTACGAGCAGTACTTC.

The gene calls are TRBV12-2 and TRBJ2-3; TRBD1 is taken as the D call from the table, unchecked against the DNA. TRBV12-2 is a pseudogene segment. This CDR3 region has 16 residues. As DNA, the CDR3 is TGTGCAAGTCGCTACAGGGGGCGGGAGGGCACAGATACGCAGTATTTT. This translates into CASRYRGREGTDTQYF.

CDR3 sequence reads: CASSPTPSRGFYEQYF. The CDR3 nucleotides are TGTGCCAGCAGCCCAACCCCGAGTCGGGGGTTCTACGAGCAGTACTTC. This chain links TRBV28 with TRBJ2-7; TRBD2 is a possible D gene (6 bases). The V gene's germline CDR1 is MDHEN and CDR2 SYDVKM. V lost 6 bases, J lost 3 bases, and 21 bases lay in between. This CDR3 is built from 16 residues.

The V gene is TRBV29-1, the J gene TRBJ2-7; 7 bases are shared with TRBD1. The CDR3 is made up of 13 amino acids. CDR1 is SQVTM and CDR2 is ANQGSEA in the germline V gene. V shed 3 bases, J shed 5 bases, and the junction held 7 bases outside the gene matches. The CDR3 here is CSVERHRGDEQYF. The DNA of the CDR3 is TGCAGCGTTGAGAGGCACAGGGGAGACGAGCAGTACTTC.

The chain joins TRBV27 to TRBJ2-1; 7 bases are a match to TRBD1. CDR3 size: 12 residues. CDR1 is MNHEY, CDR2 SMNVEV, per germline (reference sequence). Losses at the gene ends were 6 bases for V and 6 bases for J; bases not matched to a gene: 2. The CDR3 DNA reads TGTGCCAGCAGCAACAGGGGCAATGAGCAGTTCTTC. It codes for CASSNRGNEQFF.

This chain uses TRBV9 with TRBJ2-5; the D gene is possibly TRBD1 (6 bases). Germline CDR1 is SGDLS and CDR2 is YYNGEE. This CDR3 has 15 amino acids. V was trimmed by 0 bases and J by 1 base, leaving 10 bases between them. The CDR3 sequence is CASSVARGSQETQYF. Here the CDR3 DNA reads TGTGCCAGCAGCGTAGCTAGGGGGAGCCAAGAGACCCAGTACTTC. Together with reference TRBV9 and TRBJ2-5, the CDR3 gives the full variable domain: DSGVTQTPKHLITATGQRVTLRCSPRSGDLSVYWYQQSLDQGLQFLIQYYNGEERAKGNILERFSAQQFPDLHSELNLSSLELGDSALYFCASSVARGSQETQYFGPGTRLLVL.

This chain joins TRBV10-3 and TRBJ2-5; no clear D gene. V was pared by 10 bases and J by 5 bases, with 20 bases between. The CDR3 has 14 amino acids. Germline V gene data show CDR1 as ENHRY and CDR2 as SYGVKD. CDR3 protein: CATRAPGTRETQYF. CDR3 coding DNA: TGTGCCACCAGAGCACCAGGAACTCGGGAGACCCAGTACTTC.

The gene calls are TRBV5-1 and TRBJ2-3; TRBD2 aligns across 10 bases. The CDR3 is 16 amino acids. Per germline, CDR1 SGHRS and CDR2 YFSETQ. The trim removed 4 bases at V and 3 bases at J, leaving 8 bases unmatched. In DNA form, the CDR3 reads TGCGCCAGCAGCGTGCTAGCGGGAGAGGGAACAGATACGCAGTATTTT. Its protein is CASSVLAGEGTDTQYF. The full variable domain, its missing parts supplied by reference TRBV5-1 and TRBJ2-3, is KAGVTQTPRYLIKTRGQQVTLSCSPISGHRSVSWYQQTPGQGLQFLFEYFSETQRNKGNFPGRFSGRQFSNSRSEMNVSTLELGDSALYLCASSVLAGEGTDTQYFGPGTRLTVL.

The chain recombines TRBV27 with TRBJ2-1; 12 nucleotides align to TRBD2. The CDR3 is 17 amino acids. J lost 9 bases, V lost 2 bases, and 11 bases had no gene match. Looked up from germline, CDR1 is MNHEY and CDR2 is SMNVEV (reference sequence). CDR3 amino acids: CASSLPTLAGGPGEQFF. CDR3 DNA: TGTGCCAGCAGTTTACCTACTCTAGCGGGAGGGCCCGGTGAGCAGTTCTTC.

The V gene is TRBV27, the J gene TRBJ1-4, with 10 bases identical to TRBD1. Germline assignment: CDR1 MNHEY and CDR2 SMNVEV (reference sequence). The CDR3 length is 16 residues. The V and J ends lost 2 bases and 5 bases, in that order; junction bases with no gene match: 5. The CDR3 DNA follows: TGTGCCAGCAGTTTAATGGGGACAGGGGTCAATGAAAAACTGTTTTTT. This gives the protein CASSLMGTGVNEKLFF.

In DNA, the CDR3 is TGCGCCAGCAGCTCAACCAGCGGGAGGGCCTACAGTTACGAGCAGTACTTC. This sequence encodes CASSSTSGRAYSYEQYF. This chain connects TRBV5-1 to TRBJ2-7; 10 positions agree with TRBD2. The germline gives CDR1 SGHRS, CDR2 YFSETQ. V shed 3 bases and J 4 bases; nucleotides not matched to a gene: 13. The CDR3 runs 17 residues.

This clone came up once. Distinct nucleotide sequences in the sample also encode this CDR3. The genes are TRBV10-3 and TRBJ2-7; 8 positions agree with TRBD1. The CDR3 covers 14 residues. The germline gives CDR1 ENHRY, CDR2 SYGVKD. Losses at the gene ends were 6 bases for V and 3 bases for J; bases not matched to a gene: 7. The CDR3 DNA is TGTGCCATCAGCGACAGGGGTTCTCGCTACGAGCAGTACTTC. Protein sequence: CAISDRGSRYEQYF.